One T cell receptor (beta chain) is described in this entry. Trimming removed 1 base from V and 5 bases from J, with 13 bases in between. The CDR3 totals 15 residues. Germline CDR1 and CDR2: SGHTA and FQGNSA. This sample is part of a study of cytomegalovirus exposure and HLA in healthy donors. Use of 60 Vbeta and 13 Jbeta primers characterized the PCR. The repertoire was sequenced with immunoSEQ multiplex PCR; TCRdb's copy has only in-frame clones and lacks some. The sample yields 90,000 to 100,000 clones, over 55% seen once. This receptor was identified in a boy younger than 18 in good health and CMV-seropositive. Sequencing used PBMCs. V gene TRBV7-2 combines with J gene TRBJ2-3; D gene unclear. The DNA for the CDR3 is TGTGCCAGCAGCTTAGGGTTTCCCGGTATAGATACGCAGTATTTT. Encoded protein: CASSLGFPGIDTQYF. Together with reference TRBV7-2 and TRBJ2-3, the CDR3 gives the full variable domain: GAGVSQSPSNKVTEKGKDVELRCDPISGHTALYWYRQSLGQGLEFLIYFQGNSAPDKSGLPSDRFSAERTGGSVSTLTIQRTQQEDSAVYLCASSLGFPGIDTQYFGPGTRLTVL.